The clone carrying this T cell receptor beta chain was counted a single time. Its antigen is not identified. The CDR3 totals 14 residues. Trimming took 1 base from V and 5 from J, leaving 11 bases between them. Germline V gene data show CDR1 as MGHRA and CDR2 as YSYEKL. The sample is drawn from a study of cytotoxic CD8 clonotypes in ibrutinib-treated CLL. Background on the study: Each sample contained, on average, approximately 230,000 productive templates and 94,000 or so productive rearrangements. Points from the study as a whole: Patients showed higher baseline clonality than age-matched healthy donors, and it tracked circulating CD8+ T-cell counts. The clonality rise at ibrutinib response reflected private clonotype expansion.

Frozen-stored PBMCs produced 1.5 to 2.5 micrograms of genomic DNA for TCR beta libraries. Measured with immunoSEQ multiplex PCR; TCRdb has only the in-frame clones, and not every one. The sample lists about 160,000 clones; approximately 77% were seen once. The genes are TRBV4-1 and TRBJ2-5; D call uncertain. This sequence was found in a human donor with chronic lymphocytic leukemia. The source was PBMCs, collected after 12 months of ibrutinib treatment. The CDR3 sequence is CASSQVKGRETQYF. CDR3 bases: TGCGCCAGCAGCCAAGTCAAGGGAAGGGAGACCCAGTACTTC.